This entry lists 9 T cell receptor beta chains sequenced from one sample in a study of CD8 T cells in Susac syndrome. Random hexamers were used to reverse transcribe about 0.5 to 1 ug of RNA. In TCRdb, the immunoSEQ multiplex PCR reads were re-called with MiXCR into one record per CDR3 protein. The sample comprises over 150,000 distinct CDR3 sequences, approximately 93% of which are singletons, and approximately 0.094% rests with the top ten. The sample was CD4+ T cells from PBMCs. The receptors were sampled from a human donor with multiple sclerosis.

This chain connects TRBV9 to TRBJ2-3, with D possibly being TRBD2 (7 bases). Trimming shortened V by 2 bases and J by 1 base, and 20 bases separated the two germline ends. Germline V CDR1 and CDR2: SGDLS, YYNGEE. The CDR3 has 18 residues. CDR3 sequence: CASSVVPLGAGGTDTQYF. The CDR3 region has the DNA TGTGCCAGCAGCGTGGTCCCCCTGGGGGCGGGAGGCACAGATACGCAGTATTTT. The variable domain in full, completed from reference TRBV9 and TRBJ2-3, reads DSGVTQTPKHLITATGQRVTLRCSPRSGDLSVYWYQQSLDQGLQFLIQYYNGEERAKGNILERFSAQQFPDLHSELNLSSLELGDSALYFCASSVVPLGAGGTDTQYFGPGTRLTVL.

The chain employs TRBV27 and TRBJ2-2; D gene ambiguous. The CDR3 loop spans 13 amino acids. V gave up 3 bases and J gave up 7 bases, with 9 bases separating them. CDR1 MNHEY and CDR2 SMNVEV come from the germline V gene (reference sequence). CDR3 nucleotides: TGTGCCAGCAGTTTCACGACGGGCGGGGAGCTGTTTTTT. Protein product: CASSFTTGGELFF.

The chain employs TRBV18 and TRBJ2-7, with 13 bases identical to TRBD2. CDR3 length: 20 residues. The germline V gene encodes CDR1 KGHSH and CDR2 LQKENI. The junction had 13 bases not matched to a gene; V was cut back by 2 bases and J by 0 bases. The CDR3 DNA reads TGTGCCAGCTCACCAAGATCCGGGACTAGCGGGACCCCGAGCTCCTACGAGCAGTACTTC. Protein: CASSPRSGTSGTPSSYEQYF.

This rearrangement joins TRBV7-9 to TRBJ1-3, with D unresolved. From germline, CDR1 is SEHNR and CDR2 FQNEAQ (reference sequence). The V end lost 8 bases, the J end lost 2 bases, and 10 bases lay between the germline ends. The CDR3 is 13 residues long. The CDR3 loop reads CASGSSPGNTIYF. The CDR3 DNA is TGTGCCAGCGGATCCTCCCCTGGAAACACCATATATTTT.

The chain combines TRBV2 with TRBJ2-7, with D maybe TRBD1 (6 bases). Per the germline V gene, CDR1 is SNHLY and CDR2 is FYNNEI. The V end lost 6 bases, the J end lost 7 bases, and 16 bases lay between the germline ends. This CDR3 region has 13 residues. The CDR3 spells CASRPTTGGEQYF. The CDR3 bases are TGTGCCAGCAGACCCACGACAGGAGGTGAGCAGTACTTC.

The V call is TRBV6-1, the J call TRBJ2-1; no definite D call. Germline loops: CDR1 MNHNS, CDR2 SASEGT. V lost 7 bases and J 4 bases, leaving 8 bases between the germline ends. The CDR3 spans 12 residues. The CDR3 is CASTTGYNEQFF. The DNA for the CDR3 is TGTGCCAGCACGACTGGATACAATGAGCAGTTCTTC.

The chain recombines TRBV18 with TRBJ2-3; D is ambiguous. This CDR3 contains 14 residues. The germline gives CDR1 KGHSH, CDR2 LQKENI. Trimming pared 4 bases from V and 2 bases from J, leaving 10 bases between. CDR3 DNA sequence: TGTGCCAGCTCACGAGAGCTTGTCACAGATACGCAGTATTTT. Amino acid sequence: CASSRELVTDTQYF. Combining the CDR3 with reference TRBV18 and TRBJ2-3 gives the whole variable domain NAGVMQNPRHLVRRRGQEARLRCSPMKGHSHVYWYRQLPEEGLKFMVYLQKENIIDESGMPKERFSAEFPKEGPSILRIQQVVRGDSAAYFCASSRELVTDTQYFGPGTRLTVL.

This chain links TRBV5-1 with TRBJ2-2, with TRBD1 matching 7 bases. Germline lookup yields CDR1 SGHRS and CDR2 YFSETQ. The CDR3 is made up of 14 amino acids. Unmatched junction bases numbered 8, after V lost 5 bases and J lost 7 bases. The CDR3 region has the DNA TGCGCCAGCAGTCTACAGGGGACAAACGGGGAGCTGTTTTTT. Protein product: CASSLQGTNGELFF.

This chain uses TRBV2 with TRBJ2-7, with a weak D call TRBD1 (5 bases). CDR3 length: 13 amino acids. V was trimmed by 5 bases and J by 0 bases, leaving 8 bases between them. The germline V gene encodes CDR1 SNHLY and CDR2 FYNNEI. The CDR3 DNA reads TGTGCCAGCAGTACAGGTTACTCCTACGAGCAGTACTTC. It translates to CASSTGYSYEQYF.